This passage covers 12 T cell receptor beta chains from one sample sequenced in a study of radiotherapy plus CTLA-4 blockade in lung cancer. This table comes from immunoSEQ multiplex PCR, and its TCRdb copy is limited to in-frame clones, with some not included. This table has 70,000 to 90,000 clones, around 86% appearing once. Here the sequenced sample was peripheral blood, taken from a patient treated with radiotherapy plus ipilimumab. These TCRs come from a human donor with non-small cell lung cancer who had stable disease on radiotherapy plus ipilimumab.

The J gene is TRBJ2-5, the V gene TRBV5-4; TRBD1 matches at 9 bases. CDR1 is SGHNT and CDR2 is YYREEE in the germline V gene (reference sequence). V was clipped by 5 bases and J by 4 bases; unmatched bases: 9. CDR3 length: 15 residues. The CDR3 DNA follows: TGTGCCAGCAGTGCCCTACAGGGGGCGGGAGAGACCCAGTACTTC. It yields the protein CASSALQGAGETQYF.

The chain uses TRBV7-9 and TRBJ2-1; D call uncertain. Germline V gives CDR1 SEHNR, CDR2 FQNEAQ (reference sequence). V lost 1 base and J lost 0, with 10 bases in between. The CDR3 sequence is 16 residues long. The CDR3 region is CASSLVGPNSYNEQFF. The CDR3 DNA follows: TGTGCCAGCAGCTTAGTTGGCCCTAACTCCTACAATGAGCAGTTCTTC. The whole variable domain, filled in from reference TRBV7-9 and TRBJ2-1, reads DTGVSQNPRHKITKRGQNVTFRCDPISEHNRLYWYRQTLGQGPEFLTYFQNEAQLEKSRLLSDRFSAERPKGSFSTLEIQRTEQGDSAMYLCASSLVGPNSYNEQFFGPGTRLTVL.

This clone was observed a handful of times. The rearrangement links TRBV5-1 to TRBJ2-5, with D unresolved. Germline values: CDR1 SGHRS, CDR2 YFSETQ. Trimming took 4 bases from V and 4 from J, leaving 11 bases between them. The CDR3 is 13 amino acids. CDR3 nucleotide sequence: TGCGCCAGCAGCCCCAGCCCCGGAGAGACCCAGTACTTC. It yields the protein CASSPSPGETQYF.

Comment on this clone: This CDR3 is also generated by other DNA sequences in the sample. The rearrangement uses TRBV5-1 and TRBJ1-2, with a possible D match to TRBD1 (6 bases). Germline CDR1 is SGHRS and CDR2 is YFSETQ. This CDR3 is 15 amino acids long. Trimming left V 0 bases short and J 4 bases short, with 13 bases between. This chain's CDR3 is CASSLDGGRSYGYTF. In nucleotides, the CDR3 is TGCGCCAGCAGCTTGGATGGGGGGCGAAGCTATGGCTACACCTTC. Drawing the rest from reference TRBV5-1 and TRBJ1-2, the complete variable domain is KAGVTQTPRYLIKTRGQQVTLSCSPISGHRSVSWYQQTPGQGLQFLFEYFSETQRNKGNFPGRFSGRQFSNSRSEMNVSTLELGDSALYLCASSLDGGRSYGYTFGSGTRLTVV.

The genes are TRBV18 and TRBJ2-7; 12 bases are shared with TRBD1. Germline V gene data show CDR1 as KGHSH and CDR2 as LQKENI. Losses at the gene ends were 9 bases for V and 4 bases for J; bases not matched to a gene: 7. The CDR3 runs to 14 residues. The CDR3 reads CASSGQGAEYEQYF. DNA for the CDR3: TGTGCCAGTTCGGGACAGGGGGCGGAATACGAGCAGTACTTC.

The rearrangement uses TRBV11-2 and TRBJ2-1; no firm D call. This CDR3 contains 14 residues. V lost 6 bases to trimming and J lost 0 bases, with 9 bases between them. The germline gives CDR1 SGHAT, CDR2 FQNNGV. CDR3 sequence reads: CASRNWSSYNEQFF. Written as DNA, the CDR3 is TGTGCCAGCAGGAACTGGAGCTCCTACAATGAGCAGTTCTTC.

This chain connects TRBV9 to TRBJ2-7; possibly TRBD1 for D (6 bases). V was trimmed by 4 bases and J by 0 bases, leaving 14 bases between them. This CDR3 has 15 amino acids. The germline CDR1 and CDR2 sequences are SGDLS and YYNGEE. CDR3: CASSPEDRFSYEQYF. In DNA form, the CDR3 reads TGTGCCAGCAGCCCGGAAGACAGGTTCTCCTACGAGCAGTACTTC.

V gene TRBV5-1 combines with J gene TRBJ2-2; the match to TRBD2 covers 10 bases. The CDR3 spans 16 residues. Germline CDR1 and CDR2: SGHRS and YFSETQ. Trimming took 7 bases from V and 1 from J; bases not matched to a gene: 7. The CDR3 nucleotides read TGCGCCAGCTTCCCTATAGCGGGGGGGAACACCGGGGAGCTGTTTTTT. Protein sequence: CASFPIAGGNTGELFF.

The chain uses TRBV28 and TRBJ2-7; D unresolved. The CDR3 runs 13 residues. Germline loops: CDR1 MDHEN, CDR2 SYDVKM. Trimming removed 4 bases at V and 2 bases at J, with 9 bases between. The CDR3, as DNA: TGTGCCAGCAGTTCGAAGGTTCCCTACGAGCAGTACTTC. It encodes CASSSKVPYEQYF.

The chain employs TRBV5-6 and TRBJ2-1; D call uncertain. Germline CDR1 and CDR2: SGHDT and YYEEEE. The CDR3 has 12 residues. The V end was cut by 1 base, the J end by 10 bases, with 9 bases between. The DNA for the CDR3 is TGTGCCAGCAGCTTGCCCGGTCGAGAGCAGTTCTTC. This codes for CASSLPGREQFF.

This clone was seen more than once but under ten times. The chain combines TRBV6-1 with TRBJ1-2; 8 nucleotides align to TRBD1. Germline-derived CDR1 and CDR2 are MNHNS and SASEGT. The CDR3 spans 13 residues. With 5 bases clipped from V and 3 bases from J, the junction kept 2 bases outside the gene matches. The CDR3 nucleotides are TGTGCCAGCAGTCCAGGGGGCTACTATGGCTACACCTTC. Translation: CASSPGGYYGYTF.

This chain links TRBV30 with TRBJ2-2, with 9 bases aligning to TRBD2. In germline, CDR1 is GTSNPN, CDR2 SVGIG (reference sequence). After removal of 0 bases from V and 4 bases from J, the junction contained 12 bases not matched to a gene. This CDR3 spans 18 amino acids. CDR3: CAWSVAPLSGGTTGELFF. CDR3 nucleotide sequence: TGTGCCTGGAGTGTAGCCCCACTCAGCGGGGGGACCACCGGGGAGCTGTTTTTT.